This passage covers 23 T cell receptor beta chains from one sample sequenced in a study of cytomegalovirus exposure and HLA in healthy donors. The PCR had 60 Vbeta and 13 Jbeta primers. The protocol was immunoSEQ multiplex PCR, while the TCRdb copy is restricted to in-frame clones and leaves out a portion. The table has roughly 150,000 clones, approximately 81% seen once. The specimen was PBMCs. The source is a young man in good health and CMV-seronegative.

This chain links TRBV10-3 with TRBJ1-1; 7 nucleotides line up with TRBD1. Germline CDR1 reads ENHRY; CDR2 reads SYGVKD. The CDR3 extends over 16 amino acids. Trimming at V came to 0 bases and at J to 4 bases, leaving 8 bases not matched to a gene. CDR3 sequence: CAISESGTVLGTEAFF. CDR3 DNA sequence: TGTGCCATCAGTGAGTCTGGGACAGTCTTGGGCACTGAAGCTTTCTTT.

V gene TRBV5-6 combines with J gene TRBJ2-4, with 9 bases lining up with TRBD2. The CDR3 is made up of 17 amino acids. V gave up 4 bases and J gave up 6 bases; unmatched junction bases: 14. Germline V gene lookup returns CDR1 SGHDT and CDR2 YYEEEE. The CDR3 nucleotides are TGTGCCAGCAGCGCACTAACTAGCGGGCTCGGGATAAACATTCAGTACTTC. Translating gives CASSALTSGLGINIQYF.

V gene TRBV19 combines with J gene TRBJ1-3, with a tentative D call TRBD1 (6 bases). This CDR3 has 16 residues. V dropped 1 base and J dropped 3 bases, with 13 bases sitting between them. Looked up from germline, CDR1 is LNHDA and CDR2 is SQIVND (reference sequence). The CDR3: CASSIVWTDNGNTIYF. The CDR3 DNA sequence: TGTGCCAGTAGTATAGTTTGGACAGACAATGGAAACACCATATATTTT.

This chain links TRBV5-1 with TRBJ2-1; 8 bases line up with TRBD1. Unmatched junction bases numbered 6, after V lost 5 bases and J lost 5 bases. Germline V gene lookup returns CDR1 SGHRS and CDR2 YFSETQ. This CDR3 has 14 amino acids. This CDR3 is CASRDRQGNNEQFF. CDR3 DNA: TGCGCCAGCAGGGACAGACAGGGGAACAATGAGCAGTTCTTC.

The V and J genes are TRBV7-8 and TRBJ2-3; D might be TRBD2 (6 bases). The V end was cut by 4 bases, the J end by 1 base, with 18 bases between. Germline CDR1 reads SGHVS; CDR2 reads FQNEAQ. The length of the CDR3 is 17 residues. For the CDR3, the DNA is TGTGCCAGCAGCTCACAACTCCTAGCGCCGGGCACAGATACGCAGTATTTT. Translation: CASSSQLLAPGTDTQYF. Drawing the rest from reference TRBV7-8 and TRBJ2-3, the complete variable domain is GAGVSQSPRYKVAKRGQDVALRCDPISGHVSLFWYQQALGQGPEFLTYFQNEAQLDKSGLPSDRFFAERPEGSVSTLKIQRTQQEDSAVYLCASSSQLLAPGTDTQYFGPGTRLTVL.

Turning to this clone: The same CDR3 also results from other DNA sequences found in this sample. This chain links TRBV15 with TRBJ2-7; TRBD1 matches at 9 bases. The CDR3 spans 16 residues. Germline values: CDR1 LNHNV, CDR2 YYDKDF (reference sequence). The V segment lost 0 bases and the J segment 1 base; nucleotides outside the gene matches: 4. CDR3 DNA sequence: TGTGCCACCAGCAGAGATAGGGGACAGGGTTCCTACGAGCAGTACTTC. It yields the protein CATSRDRGQGSYEQYF.

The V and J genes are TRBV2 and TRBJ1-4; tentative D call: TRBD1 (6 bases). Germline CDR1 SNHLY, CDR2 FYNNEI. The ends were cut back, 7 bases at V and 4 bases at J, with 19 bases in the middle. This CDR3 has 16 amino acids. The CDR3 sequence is CASTQRARGNNEKLFF. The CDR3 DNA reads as TGTGCCAGCACCCAAAGGGCCAGGGGAAATAATGAAAAACTGTTTTTT. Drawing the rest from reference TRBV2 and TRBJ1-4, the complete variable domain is EPEVTQTPSHQVTQMGQEVILRCVPISNHLYFYWYRQILGQKVEFLVSFYNNEISEKSEIFDDQFSVERPDGSNFTLKIRSTKLEDSAMYFCASTQRARGNNEKLFFGSGTQLSVL.

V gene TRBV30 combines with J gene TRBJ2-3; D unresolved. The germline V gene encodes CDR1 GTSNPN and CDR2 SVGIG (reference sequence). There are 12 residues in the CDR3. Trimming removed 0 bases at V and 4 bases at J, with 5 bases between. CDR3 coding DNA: TGTGCCTGGAGTGTACGCGCAGATACGCAGTATTTT. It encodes CAWSVRADTQYF.

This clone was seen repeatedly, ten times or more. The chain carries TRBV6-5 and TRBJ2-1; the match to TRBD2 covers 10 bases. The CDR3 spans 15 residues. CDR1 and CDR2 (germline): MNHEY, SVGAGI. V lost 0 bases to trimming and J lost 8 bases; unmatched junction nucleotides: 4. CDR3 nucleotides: TGTGCCAGCAGTTACTCGGCTAGCGGGAGCTATGAGCAGTTCTTC. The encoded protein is CASSYSASGSYEQFF.

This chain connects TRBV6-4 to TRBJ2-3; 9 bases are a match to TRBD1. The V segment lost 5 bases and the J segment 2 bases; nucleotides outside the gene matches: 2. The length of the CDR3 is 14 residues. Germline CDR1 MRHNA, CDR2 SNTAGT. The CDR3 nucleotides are TGTGCCAGCAGTCGGACAGGGGCCACAGATACGCAGTATTTT. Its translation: CASSRTGATDTQYF.

The CDR3 here is CASSQDRGQETQYF. CDR3 bases: TGTGCCAGCTCACAGGACAGGGGGCAAGAGACCCAGTACTTC. The rearrangement joins TRBV18 to TRBJ2-5, with TRBD1 identical over 10 bases. The germline V gene has CDR1 KGHSH and CDR2 LQKENI. V trimming: 4 bases; J trimming: 2 bases; junction bases outside the gene matches: 1. The CDR3 has 14 amino acids.

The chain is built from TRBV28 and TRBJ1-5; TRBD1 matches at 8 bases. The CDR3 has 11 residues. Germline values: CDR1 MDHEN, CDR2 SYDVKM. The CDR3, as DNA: TGTTACACAGGGGGACAGGAGCCCCAGCATTTT. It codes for CYTGGQEPQHF. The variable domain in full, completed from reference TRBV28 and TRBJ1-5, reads DVKVTQSSRYLVKRTGEKVFLECVQDMDHENMFWYRQDPGLGLRLIYFSYDVKMKEKGDIPEGYSVSREKKERFSLILESASTNQTSMYLCYTGGQEPQHFGDGTRLSIL.

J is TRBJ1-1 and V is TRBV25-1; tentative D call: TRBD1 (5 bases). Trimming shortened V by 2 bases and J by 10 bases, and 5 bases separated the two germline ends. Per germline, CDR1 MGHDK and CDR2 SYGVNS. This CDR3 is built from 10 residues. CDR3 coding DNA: TGTGCCAGCAGTGAAAGGGGAGCTTTCTTT. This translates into CASSERGAFF.

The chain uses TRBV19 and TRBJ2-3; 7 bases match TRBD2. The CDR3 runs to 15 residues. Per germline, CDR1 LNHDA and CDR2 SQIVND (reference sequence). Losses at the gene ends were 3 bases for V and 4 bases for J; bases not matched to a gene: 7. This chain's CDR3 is CASSITRERADTQYF. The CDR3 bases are TGTGCCAGTAGTATTACGCGGGAGAGGGCAGATACGCAGTATTTT.

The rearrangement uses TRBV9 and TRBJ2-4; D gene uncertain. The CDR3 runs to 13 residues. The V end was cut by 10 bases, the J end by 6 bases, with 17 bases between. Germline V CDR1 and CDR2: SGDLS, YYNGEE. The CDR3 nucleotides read TGTGCCTGGCGGCCCACGCTTGGAAACATTCAGTACTTC. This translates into CAWRPTLGNIQYF.

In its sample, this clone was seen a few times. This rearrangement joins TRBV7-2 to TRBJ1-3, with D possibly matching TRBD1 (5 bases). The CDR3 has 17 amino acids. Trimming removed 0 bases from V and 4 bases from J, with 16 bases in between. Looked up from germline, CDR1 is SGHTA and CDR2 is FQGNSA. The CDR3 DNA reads TGTGCCAGCAGCTTAGCGGGAATAGGGGCAACGGGAAACACCATATATTTT. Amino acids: CASSLAGIGATGNTIYF.

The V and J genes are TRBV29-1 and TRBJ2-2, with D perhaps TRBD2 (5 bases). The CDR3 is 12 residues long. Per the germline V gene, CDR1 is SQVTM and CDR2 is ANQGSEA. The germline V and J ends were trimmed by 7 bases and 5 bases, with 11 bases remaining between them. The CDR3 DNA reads TGCAGCGCCTGGACTGGGACCGGGGAGCTGTTTTTT. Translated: CSAWTGTGELFF.

In DNA form, the CDR3 reads TGTGCCAGCAGTTACGTGGGAGAGTCCTACGAGCAGTACTTC. Protein sequence: CASSYVGESYEQYF. The genes are TRBV6-5 and TRBJ2-7; D may be TRBD2 (5 bases). The V gene's germline CDR1 is MNHEY and CDR2 SVGAGI. The CDR3 length is 14 residues. V was clipped by 2 bases and J by 1 base, with 9 bases between them.

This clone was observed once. CDR3 sequence (DNA): TGCGCCAGCAGCCCGACGGGAGGGACTCAAGAGACCCAGTACTTC. It encodes CASSPTGGTQETQYF. The chain joins TRBV4-1 to TRBJ2-5; 8 bases fit TRBD2. V was clipped by 4 bases and J by 2 bases; unmatched bases: 6. Germline V gives CDR1 MGHRA, CDR2 YSYEKL. The CDR3 has 15 amino acids.

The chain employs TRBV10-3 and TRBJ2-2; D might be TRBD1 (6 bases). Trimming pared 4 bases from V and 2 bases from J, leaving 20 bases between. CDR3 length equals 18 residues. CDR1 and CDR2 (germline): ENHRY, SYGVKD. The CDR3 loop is CAISGSGHKNINTGELFF. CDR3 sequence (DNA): TGTGCCATCAGTGGGTCGGGACACAAGAACATTAACACCGGGGAGCTGTTTTTT.

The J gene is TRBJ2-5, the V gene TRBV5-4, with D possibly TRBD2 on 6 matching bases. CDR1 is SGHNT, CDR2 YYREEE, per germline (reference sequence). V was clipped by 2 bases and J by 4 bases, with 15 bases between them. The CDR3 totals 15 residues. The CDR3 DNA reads TGTGCCAGCAGCTTAAACTTAGCGGACCTAGAGACCCAGTACTTC. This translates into CASSLNLADLETQYF.

For the CDR3, the DNA is TGTGCCAGCAGCCTCCTTCCAACAGGGGAGTACGAGCAGTACTTC. It translates to CASSLLPTGEYEQYF. The chain couples TRBV5-6 to TRBJ2-7, with 7 bases lining up with TRBD1. Germline loops: CDR1 SGHDT, CDR2 YYEEEE. After removal of 4 bases from V and 4 bases from J, the junction contained 11 bases not matched to a gene. The CDR3 loop spans 15 amino acids.

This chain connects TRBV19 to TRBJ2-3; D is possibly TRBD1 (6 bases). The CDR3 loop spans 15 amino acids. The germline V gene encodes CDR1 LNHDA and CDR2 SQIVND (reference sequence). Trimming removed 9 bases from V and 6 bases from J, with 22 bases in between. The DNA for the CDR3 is TGTGCCAGCCGTCTAGGACAGAACTCTGGGGATACGCAGTATTTT. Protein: CASRLGQNSGDTQYF.